This TCR beta chain was obtained from a study of T-cell memory formation after mild COVID-19. Study results and caveats: Later expanders leaned CD4+, whereas day 15 to 85 contracting clones were balanced CD4/CD8. The pre-infection memory compartment contained some responding clones, suggesting cross-reactive memory joined. Contracting CD8+ clones were enriched in EMRA, CD4+ mainly in CM and EM.

Trimming pared 1 base from V and 5 bases from J, leaving 9 bases between. Germline-derived CDR1 and CDR2 are SNHLY and FYNNEI. The CDR3 spans 13 residues. This clonotype was counted a few times. What it binds is not known. TCRdb recomputed calls from the 5' RACE reads with MiXCR, one row per CDR3 protein. The profile shows under 300,000 distinct CDR3 sequences, approximately 16% of them singletons. The V and J genes are TRBV2 and TRBJ2-7; either TRBD1 or TRBD2 may supply D (5 bases each). Sequencing was done on a sample of PBMCs or a T cell subset sorted from them (not recorded which). The origin of this receptor is a man between 18 and 35 years old who had mild COVID-19 (a few samples of this study predate the infection). Cell type and time point are not known. CDR3 region: CASSEGGNNEQYV. The CDR3 DNA reads as TGTGCCAGCAGTGAAGGGGGGAACAACGAGCAGTACGTC.